The 17 T cell receptor beta chains in this list originate from one sample, sequenced in a study of blood T cell repertoires in COVID-19. Data came from immunoSEQ multiplex PCR; TCRdb stores just in-frame clones and leaves some out. This table has about 210,000 clones, about 87% appearing once. Material for sequencing was PBMCs or T cells enriched from blood (not recorded which). Receptors were obtained from a young man with acute COVID-19.

J is TRBJ2-7 and V is TRBV28; tentative D call: TRBD2 (6 bases). The CDR3 length is 15 residues. The V and J ends lost 5 bases and 5 bases respectively, with 19 bases between them. Germline-derived CDR1 and CDR2 are MDHEN and SYDVKM. The CDR3 region is CASSPEVAGINEQYF. The CDR3 DNA is TGTGCCAGCAGTCCAGAGGTCGCGGGGATTAACGAGCAGTACTTC. Using reference TRBV28 and TRBJ2-7 for the parts outside the CDR3, the full variable domain is DVKVTQSSRYLVKRTGEKVFLECVQDMDHENMFWYRQDPGLGLRLIYFSYDVKMKEKGDIPEGYSVSREKKERFSLILESASTNQTSMYLCASSPEVAGINEQYFGPGTRLTVT.

This clone was recorded only once. V is TRBV5-1 and J is TRBJ2-1; D ambiguous. Per the germline V gene, CDR1 is SGHRS and CDR2 is YFSETQ. Trimming removed 0 bases from V and 8 bases from J, with 9 bases in between. The CDR3 loop spans 13 amino acids. The CDR3 sequence: CASSLGSGDEQFF. The CDR3 DNA reads TGCGCCAGCAGCTTGGGTTCCGGTGATGAGCAGTTCTTC.

This sequence joins TRBV10-1 and TRBJ2-1; TRBD1 might be the D (5 bases). The CDR3 contains 11 residues. CDR1 WNHNN and CDR2 SYGVQD come from the germline V gene (reference sequence). Trimming shortened V by 3 bases and J by 10 bases, and 7 bases separated the two germline ends. This CDR3 is CASSDAGEQFF. DNA of the CDR3: TGCGCCAGCAGTGATGCAGGGGAGCAGTTCTTC.

The chain couples TRBV27 to TRBJ1-1; 7 bases align to TRBD1. Germline CDR1 reads MNHEY; CDR2 reads SMNVEV (reference sequence). The CDR3 extends over 13 amino acids. With 2 bases clipped from V and 9 bases from J, the junction kept 6 bases outside the gene matches. CDR3 in amino acids: CASSLTDRDKAFF. DNA for the CDR3: TGTGCCAGCAGTTTAACCGACAGGGATAAAGCTTTCTTT.

V and J are TRBV30 and TRBJ1-2; D is undetermined. CDR1 is GTSNPN and CDR2 is SVGIG in the germline V gene (reference sequence). V lost 8 bases and J 6 bases, leaving 10 bases between the germline ends. The CDR3 runs to 10 residues. This CDR3 reads CAELGDGYTF. The CDR3 nucleotides read TGTGCCGAGTTGGGAGATGGCTACACCTTC.

V and J are TRBV19 and TRBJ1-1; D gene ambiguous. CDR1 and CDR2 from the germline V gene are LNHDA and SQIVND (reference sequence). V shed 2 bases and J shed 0 bases, with 7 bases lying between them. This CDR3 has 14 residues. The DNA for the CDR3 is TGTGCCAGTAGTATATACAGTATGAACACTGAAGCTTTCTTT. Its translation: CASSIYSMNTEAFF. The variable domain in full, with the rest retrieved from reference TRBV19 and TRBJ1-1, is DGGITQSPKYLFRKEGQNVTLSCEQNLNHDAMYWYRQDPGQGLRLIYYSQIVNDFQKGDIAEGYSVSREKKESFPLTVTSAQKNPTAFYLCASSIYSMNTEAFFGQGTRLTVV.

The CDR3 region is CASKRTSGSVGEQYF. The CDR3 nucleotides are TGTGCCAGCAAGAGGACTAGCGGGAGTGTGGGCGAGCAGTACTTC. The J gene is TRBJ2-7, the V gene TRBV6-4; 13 bases fit TRBD2. CDR3 length: 15 amino acids. Losses at the gene ends were 7 bases for V and 6 bases for J; bases not matched to a gene: 9. Per germline, CDR1 MRHNA and CDR2 SNTAGT.

This clone appeared a few times. The chain links TRBV10-2 to TRBJ1-2; the match to TRBD1 covers 9 bases. The germline V gene has CDR1 WSHSY and CDR2 SAAADI. Trimming cost V 6 bases and J 2 bases; bases outside gene matches: 4. This CDR3 is 14 amino acids long. The CDR3 DNA follows: TGCGCCAGCAGACTGGGACAGGGAAACTATGGCTACACCTTC. Translation gives CASRLGQGNYGYTF.

The rearrangement joins TRBV2 to TRBJ2-1; 10 bases are a match to TRBD2. The V gene end was trimmed by 6 bases and the J gene end by 8 bases; junction bases not matched to a gene: 7. The CDR3 length is 14 residues. Germline-derived CDR1 and CDR2 are SNHLY and FYNNEI. The CDR3 DNA reads as TGTGCCAGCAGGCCCTTAGCGGGAGGCGATGAGCAGTTCTTC. Its protein product is CASRPLAGGDEQFF.

This clone was seen more than once but under ten times. The rearrangement links TRBV2 to TRBJ2-1; 13 positions match TRBD2. With V trimmed by 7 bases and J by 5 bases, 5 bases remained unmatched. Germline V CDR1 and CDR2: SNHLY, FYNNEI. This CDR3 is built from 15 residues. CDR3 amino acids: CASTPGLAGNNEQFF. CDR3 bases: TGTGCCAGCACCCCGGGACTAGCGGGAAACAATGAGCAGTTCTTC.

Turning to this clone: Its ends do not fully match the called genes, so a read error is possible. This chain links TRBV27 with TRBJ2-2; D might be TRBD1 (5 bases). The length of the CDR3 is 14 residues. Germline loops: CDR1 MNHEY, CDR2 SMNVEV (reference sequence). Here the CDR3 DNA reads TGTGCCACCAGTCAGGGATGGAACACCGGGGAGCTGTTTTTT. Residues: CATSQGWNTGELFF.

The V call is TRBV7-2, the J call TRBJ2-7; TRBD1 aligns across 7 bases. Trimming took 3 bases from V and 0 from J; bases not matched to a gene: 5. CDR1 and CDR2 (germline): SGHTA, FQGNSA. The CDR3 contains 15 residues. The CDR3 DNA reads TGTGCCAGCAGCTTGAACCGGGACAGCTCCTACGAGCAGTACTTC. This codes for CASSLNRDSSYEQYF.

The rearrangement joins TRBV21-1 to TRBJ2-7; the table's D call, TRBD1, has no DNA check behind it. TRBV21-1 is noted as a pseudogene. CDR3 size: 15 residues. The CDR3: CASSNRRQETYEQYF. CDR3 sequence (DNA): TGTGCCAGCAGCAACCGACGACAGGAGACCTACGAGCAGTACTTC.

Only one count was recorded for this clone. The rearrangement uses TRBV5-1 and TRBJ1-1; no definite D call. The V and J ends lost 2 bases and 1 base respectively, with 6 bases between them. The germline V gene has CDR1 SGHRS and CDR2 YFSETQ. The length of the CDR3 is 13 residues. The CDR3 nucleotides read TGCGCCAGCAGCTTCAGGCAGAACACTGAAGCTTTCTTT. It encodes CASSFRQNTEAFF.

V and J are TRBV28 and TRBJ1-1; D unresolved. V shed 5 bases and J shed 1 base, with 11 bases lying between them. This CDR3 has 14 residues. Germline assignment: CDR1 MDHEN and CDR2 SYDVKM. CDR3 nucleotide sequence: TGTGCCAGCAGTCTGATAGCCAAGAACACTGAAGCTTTCTTT. Protein product: CASSLIAKNTEAFF.

J is TRBJ2-6 and V is TRBV7-3; TRBD2 aligns across 9 bases. The germline CDR1 and CDR2 sequences are SGHTA and FQGTGA. Germline trimming cut 2 bases from V and 2 bases from J; bases unmatched to any gene: 4. The CDR3 has 17 amino acids. CDR3 amino acids: CASSLLAGGPGANVLTF. CDR3 DNA sequence: TGTGCCAGCAGCTTACTTGCGGGAGGGCCTGGGGCCAACGTCCTGACTTTC.

The chain is built from TRBV4-1 and TRBJ1-5, with D uncertain. The CDR3 loop spans 15 amino acids. Germline V gives CDR1 MGHRA, CDR2 YSYEKL. The V and J ends lost 0 bases and 6 bases respectively, with 12 bases between them. CDR3 sequence: CASSQDEFFGQPQHF. In DNA, the CDR3 is TGCGCCAGCAGCCAAGATGAGTTTTTCGGTCAGCCCCAGCATTTT.